The entry below describes one T cell receptor (beta chain). This specimen belongs to a study of T cells in Graves' hyperthyroidism and ophthalmopathy. Researchers amplified the TCR beta CDR3 regions from RNA transcripts. The TCR CDR3 first-round RT-PCR relied on the HTBI primer set. TCRdb re-analysed the multiplex PCR reads in MiXCR, keeping a single row per CDR3 protein. Of under 750,000 distinct CDR3 sequences in the sample, approximately 18% are singletons; the top ten hold 16%. The sequencing input was blood. The TCR comes from a woman in her fifties or sixties with Graves' hyperthyroidism that later progressed to Graves' ophthalmopathy.

The CDR3 reads CSAPDLIAKNIQYF. The CDR3 DNA sequence: TGCAGTGCTCCTGACCTGATAGCCAAAAACATTCAGTACTTC. The gene calls are TRBV20-1 and TRBJ2-4; unclear D gene. The germline V gene has CDR1 DFQATT and CDR2 SNEGSKA (reference sequence). Trimming pared 5 bases from V and 0 bases from J, leaving 11 bases between. This CDR3 is 14 amino acids long.